This T cell receptor beta chain derives from a study of T-cell reconstitution after alpha-beta-depleted transplantation in children. Overall study findings and caveats: Several hundred graft clones that had expanded were reportedly the source of alpha-beta T cells about two months after transplant. The authors attributed T-cell counts and diversity one year after transplant mostly to newly produced T cells.

The CDR3 covers 15 residues. With 1 base removed from V and 1 base from J, the gap between germline ends came to 10 bases. This clonotype was observed a few times. Its antigen is unidentified. The TCRbeta library incorporated unique molecular identifiers. A single record per CDR3 protein comes from TCRdb applying MiXCR to the PCR reads. The sample lists 450,000 to 550,000 distinct CDR3 sequences, 11% occurring once. Sequencing was performed on PBMCs, mostly from graft donor cells, taken 180 days after TCRalphabeta/CD19-depleted stem cell transplant. This rearrangement joins TRBV12-3 or TRBV12-4 to TRBJ1-1; D gene unclear. The clonotype comes from a female patient between 2 and 10 years old who had a stem cell transplant for aplastic anemia, so the T cells may come from the graft donor. DNA of the CDR3: TGTGCCAGCAGTTTAGGAGCAGGAGCGAACACTGAAGCTTTCTTT. It specifies CASSLGAGANTEAFF.